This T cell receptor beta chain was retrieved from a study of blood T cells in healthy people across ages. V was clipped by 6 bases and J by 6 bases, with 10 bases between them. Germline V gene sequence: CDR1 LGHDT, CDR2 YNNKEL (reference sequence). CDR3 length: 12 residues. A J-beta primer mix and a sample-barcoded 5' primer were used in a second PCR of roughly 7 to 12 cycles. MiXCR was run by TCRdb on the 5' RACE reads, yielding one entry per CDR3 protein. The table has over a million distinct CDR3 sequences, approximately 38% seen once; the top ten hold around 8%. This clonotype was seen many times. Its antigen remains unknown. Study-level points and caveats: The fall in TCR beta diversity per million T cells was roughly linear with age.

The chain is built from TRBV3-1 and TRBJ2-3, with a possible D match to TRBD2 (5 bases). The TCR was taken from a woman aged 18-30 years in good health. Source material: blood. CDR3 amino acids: CASSQRGDTQYF. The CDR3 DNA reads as TGTGCCAGCAGTCAGCGCGGGGATACGCAGTATTTT.